This TCR beta chain was identified during a study of blood T cell repertoires in COVID-19. Clones were read by immunoSEQ multiplex PCR, and TCRdb kept only the in-frame ones, dropping some. The sample records a few hundred thousand clones, around 81% being singletons. Participants spanned ages roughly 18 to 90 years and resided in 20 to 30 US areas. Trimming took 3 bases from V and 2 from J; bases not matched to a gene: 7. This CDR3 is built from 16 residues. CDR1 and CDR2 from the germline V gene are DFQATT and SNEGSKA (reference sequence). This clone was observed a handful of times. Sequenced material: PBMCs or T cells enriched from blood (not recorded which). The TCR comes from a man in his thirties or forties with acute COVID-19. The J gene is TRBJ2-5, the V gene TRBV20-1; 12 bases fit TRBD2. The CDR3 bases are TGCAGTGCTAGTTGGCTAGCGGGGGGGAGGCAAGAGACCCAGTACTTC. Amino acid sequence: CSASWLAGGRQETQYF.